The clone carrying this T cell receptor beta chain has a single count. Specified time point: after dendritic cell vaccination, including at tumor progression/relapse. Fresh-frozen tumor tissue and more than two years of survival data were available for all. The CDR3 is 13 residues long. Germline V gives CDR1 SEHNR, CDR2 FQNEAQ (reference sequence). The germline V and J ends were trimmed by 1 base and 12 bases, with 16 bases remaining between them. These data come from a study of glioma-infiltrating T cells after dendritic cell vaccination. Across the whole study: Patients had newly diagnosed or recurrent glioblastoma and received dendritic cell vaccines. Autologous tumor lysate-pulsed dendritic cell vaccination was given between about 2003 and 2013.

Here immunoSEQ multiplex PCR was the method, and the copy in TCRdb shows in-frame clones only, minus some. The sample has approximately 110,000 clones, nearly 90% seen once. The sample in question was blood, obtained after dendritic cell vaccination. The receptor was isolated from a human donor with glioblastoma. The rearrangement joins TRBV7-9 to TRBJ2-7, with D unresolved. CDR3 sequence: CASSLGGAPRLYF. For the CDR3, the DNA is TGTGCCAGCAGCTTAGGCGGAGCCCCCAGACTGTACTTC.